This record covers a single T cell receptor (beta chain). Germline and junction disagree at one end, which may indicate a read error. Looked up from germline, CDR1 is SGHTA and CDR2 is FQGNSA. The CDR3 is 13 amino acids. This entry comes from a study of blood T cell repertoires in COVID-19. Study-wide background: The origin of the acute and convalescent COVID-19 samples was the United States, Italy and Spain. From T cells, B-cell-depleted T cells, or PBMCs came the material, which was cDNA or gDNA.

Study processing details: Scientists estimated how many nucleated cells there were by amplifying reference gene primers. Some clones are missing from TCRdb's copy, which holds only in-frame ones; the method was immunoSEQ multiplex PCR. That table furnishes V, J and clone size, whereas the DNA furnished D and trimming. This repertoire shows approximately 120,000 clones, 65% to 90% found once; its top ten account for 5% to 7.5%. The source of this sequence is a man at least 80 years old with active or convalescent COVID-19. The sequenced sample consisted of peripheral blood. V and J are TRBV7-2 and TRBJ2-7; 10 positions agree with TRBD2. This chain's CDR3 is CASSLSSGRNGSF. The CDR3 nucleotides are TGTGCCAGCAGCTTATCTAGCGGGAGAAACGGGTCCTTC.